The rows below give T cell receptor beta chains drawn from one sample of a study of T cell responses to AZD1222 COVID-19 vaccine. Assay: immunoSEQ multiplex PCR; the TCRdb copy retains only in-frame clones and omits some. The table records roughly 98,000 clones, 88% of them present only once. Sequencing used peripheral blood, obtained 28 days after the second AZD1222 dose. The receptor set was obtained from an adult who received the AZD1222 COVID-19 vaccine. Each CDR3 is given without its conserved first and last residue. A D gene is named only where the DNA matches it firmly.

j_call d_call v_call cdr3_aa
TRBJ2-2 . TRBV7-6 ASGVQGGTGELF
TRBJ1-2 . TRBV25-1 ASSEGGGGIGGYT
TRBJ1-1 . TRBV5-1 ASSSSVIMNTEAF
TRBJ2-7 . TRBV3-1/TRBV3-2 ASVLGGGDEQY
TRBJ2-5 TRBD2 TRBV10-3 AISAGPPGGVETQY
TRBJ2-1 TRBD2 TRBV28 ASRATSGGLNEQF
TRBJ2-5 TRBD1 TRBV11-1 ASGHRGRQETQY
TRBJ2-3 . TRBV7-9 ASSPNMGTDTQY
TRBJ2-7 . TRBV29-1 SVTTLGRGTYEQY
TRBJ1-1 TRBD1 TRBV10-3 ALRTGERNTEAF
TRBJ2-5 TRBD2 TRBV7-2 ASSPAPLAVHTQY
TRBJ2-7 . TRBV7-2 ASSLGQPGSYEQY